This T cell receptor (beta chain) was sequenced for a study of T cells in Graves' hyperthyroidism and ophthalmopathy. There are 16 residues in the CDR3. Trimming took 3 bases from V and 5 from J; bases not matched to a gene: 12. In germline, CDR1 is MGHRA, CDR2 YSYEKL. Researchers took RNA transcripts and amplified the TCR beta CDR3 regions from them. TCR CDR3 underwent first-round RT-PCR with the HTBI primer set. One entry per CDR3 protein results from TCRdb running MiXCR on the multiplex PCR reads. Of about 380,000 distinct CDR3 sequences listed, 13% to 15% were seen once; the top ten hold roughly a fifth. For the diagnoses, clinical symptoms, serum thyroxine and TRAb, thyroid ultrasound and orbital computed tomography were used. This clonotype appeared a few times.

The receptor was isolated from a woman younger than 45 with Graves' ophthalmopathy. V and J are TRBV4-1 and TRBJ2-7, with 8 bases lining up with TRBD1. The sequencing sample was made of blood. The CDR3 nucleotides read TGCGCCAGCAGCCAGAGGGTCGGACAGGGAACCCACGAGCAGTACTTC. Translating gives CASSQRVGQGTHEQYF.